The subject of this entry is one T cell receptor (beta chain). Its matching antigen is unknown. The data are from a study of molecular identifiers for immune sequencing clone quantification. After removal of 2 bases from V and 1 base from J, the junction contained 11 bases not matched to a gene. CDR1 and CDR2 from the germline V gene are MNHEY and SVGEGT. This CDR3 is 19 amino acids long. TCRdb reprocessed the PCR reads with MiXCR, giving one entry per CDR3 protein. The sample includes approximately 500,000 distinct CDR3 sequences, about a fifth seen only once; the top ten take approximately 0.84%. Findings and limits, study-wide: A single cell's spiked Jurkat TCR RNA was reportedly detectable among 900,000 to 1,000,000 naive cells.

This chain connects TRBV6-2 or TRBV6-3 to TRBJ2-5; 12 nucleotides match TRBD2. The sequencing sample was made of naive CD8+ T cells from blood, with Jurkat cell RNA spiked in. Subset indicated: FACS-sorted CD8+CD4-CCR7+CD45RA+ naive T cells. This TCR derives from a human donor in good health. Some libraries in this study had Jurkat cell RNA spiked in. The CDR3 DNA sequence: TGTGCCAGCAGTTACCCGGGACTAGCGGGTCCGGGCATCCAAGAGACCCAGTACTTC. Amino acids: CASSYPGLAGPGIQETQYF.